One sample yielded the 7 T cell receptor beta chains listed below, sequenced in a study of blood T cell repertoires in COVID-19. Data came from immunoSEQ multiplex PCR; TCRdb stores just in-frame clones and leaves some out. The profile covers around 200,000 clones, with about four fifths appearing a single time and around 5.9% taken by the ten largest. The sequencing sample was made of peripheral blood. Receptor source: a woman between 35 and 50 years old with COVID-19, enrolled during active disease.

This chain links TRBV7-3 with TRBJ1-2; D perhaps matches TRBD1 (5 bases). CDR3 size: 15 residues. Looked up from germline, CDR1 is SGHTA and CDR2 is FQGTGA. The V end lost 5 bases, the J end lost 0 bases, and 13 bases lay between the germline ends. The CDR3 coding sequence is TGTGCCAGCAGCAAGGACACGACATCTAACTATGGCTACACCTTC. Amino acids: CASSKDTTSNYGYTF.

J is TRBJ2-3 and V is TRBV6-5; possibly TRBD2 for D (5 bases). The V end was cut by 6 bases, the J end by 4 bases, with 14 bases between. This CDR3 comprises 14 residues. Germline CDR1 reads MNHEY; CDR2 reads SVGAGI. The CDR3 DNA reads as TGTGCCAGCAGCCACACTAGGGAAGCAGATACGCAGTATTTT. Its translation: CASSHTREADTQYF.

The chain carries TRBV9 and TRBJ2-7, with D possibly TRBD2 on 5 matching bases. Germline V CDR1 and CDR2: SGDLS, YYNGEE. This CDR3 has 17 residues. V dropped 0 bases and J dropped 3 bases, with 19 bases sitting between them. This CDR3 is CASSVGSGAGILYEQYF. The CDR3 DNA follows: TGTGCCAGCAGCGTAGGCTCCGGTGCCGGGATTCTCTACGAGCAGTACTTC.

This clone was found once. The V gene is TRBV5-1, the J gene TRBJ2-2, with TRBD1 matching 9 bases. The trim removed 5 bases at V and 5 bases at J, leaving 7 bases unmatched. The CDR3 totals 15 residues. Germline V gene data show CDR1 as SGHRS and CDR2 as YFSETQ. In DNA form, the CDR3 reads TGCGCCAGCAGGCTAGGACAGGGGCGGACCGGGGAGCTGTTTTTT. This codes for CASRLGQGRTGELFF.

J is TRBJ2-3 and V is TRBV7-9; 10 nucleotides agree with TRBD2. Germline CDR1 reads SEHNR; CDR2 reads FQNEAQ (reference sequence). With 5 bases clipped from V and 4 bases from J, the junction kept 6 bases outside the gene matches. The CDR3 extends over 15 amino acids. CDR3 loop: CASSIPSGGSDTQYF. In nucleotides, the CDR3 is TGTGCCAGCAGCATTCCTAGCGGGGGTTCAGATACGCAGTATTTT.

This chain uses TRBV7-8 with TRBJ2-7; TRBD2 is a possible D gene (5 bases). The CDR3 sequence is 13 residues long. The V end was cut by 1 base, the J end by 10 bases, with 14 bases between. The V gene's germline CDR1 is SGHVS and CDR2 FQNEAQ. The CDR3 bases are TGTGCCAGCAGCTTAGATCTAGCAGAAAGTCAGTACTTC. It translates to CASSLDLAESQYF.

This clone was seen a single time. The same CDR3 arises from other DNA sequences in this sample as well. The chain couples TRBV7-9 to TRBJ2-1; D ambiguous. Trimming removed 1 base at V and 6 bases at J, with 7 bases between. The CDR3 spans 13 residues. Germline V gene lookup returns CDR1 SEHNR and CDR2 FQNEAQ (reference sequence). CDR3 bases: TGTGCCAGCAGCTTAGGAGCGATCAATGAGCAGTTCTTC. Translating it yields CASSLGAINEQFF.